Sequencing of this T cell receptor beta chain was carried out in a study of CD4 T cells in relation to SARS-CoV-2 and coronaviruses (dated by TCRdb to 2020 to 2023). About the full investigation: The ViraFEST assay cultured PBMCs with antigen for more than nine days, then sequenced TCR beta CDR3s to find antigen-specific clonal expansions. The Adaptive Biotechnologies TCR-sequencing kit was used to sequence samples from three pre-COVID donors and the naive versus memory experiments, while other data came from Illumina-based sequencing. A median age of about 39 years, with a range of about 20 to 80 years, was recorded for the full convalescent cohort of some 12 patients. For other donors in the study, expansion assays were sequenced with a different, Illumina-based TCR-beta assay. At the level of individual TCR clonotypes, the study evaluated whether memory CD4+ T cells crossreact between the spike proteins of SARS-CoV-2 and those of common cold coronaviruses. Patient-derived lymphoblastoid cell lines were used to map the HLA restriction of shared crossreactive spike epitopes. Of the 12 convalescent patients, 8 were male and 4 were female, and two of the subjects were Hispanic. General conclusions and limits of the study: The study was constrained by small numbers of patients and of tested TCRs. In around three fifths of donors, memory CD4+ clonotypes turned up that crossrecognized SARS-CoV-2 and at least one common cold coronavirus spike. Naive versus memory sequencing indicated that memory recall responses, rather than primary responses primed during culture, are detected by the assay. Compared with monoreactive clones, crossreactive clones had significantly weaker SARS-CoV-2-driven expansion, a result consistent with antigenic imprinting. Since the crossreactivity analysis centred on spike protein, crossreactivity against other viral proteins was not assessed. Pre-pandemic and post-infection samples were not both contributed by any donor, so tracing of the source of pre-existing responses was limited.

CEF-cultured naive and memory CD4+ T cell DNA received survey-level immunoSEQ TCR-beta sequencing. In the authors' own workflow: Preprocessing removed nonproductive sequences and CDR3s not starting with C, not ending with F or W, or shorter than 7 amino acids. Antigen-specific clonotypes were called with the MANAFEST web app, based on expansion relative to reference and other culture wells. To be counted as positive, a clone had to show significant expansion compared with the reference culture, at an FDR below 0.05, in 2 of 3 replicate wells. Positive clones also required significant expansion versus all other tandem wells and an odds ratio above 5. Cultured and uncultured naive and memory CD4+ repertoires were searched for CDR3s previously identified as spike- and CEF-reactive. CDR3 homology was quantified as pairwise Levenshtein distance, calculated with the stringdist R package after three terminal residues were trimmed from each end. TCRdb took this table from immuneACCESS and kept in-frame rearrangements with V and J called. Such tables lack part of the clones; where checked against another copy, unresolved V genes explain under half of the gap, and the rest is unexplained. That table gives V, J and clone size, and the DNA gave D and trimming. In this sample the table shows 37,000 or so clones, about four fifths of which occur a single time. The ten biggest clones cover 3.5% to 5% of the sample.

For this chain, trimming is 7 bases at the V end and 7 bases at the J end, and the number of junction bases without a gene match is 9. The cysteine opens and the phenylalanine closes a CDR3 of 13 amino acids. The kept DNA is CDR3 alone, 39 bases in frame from the first base. CDR1 MDHEN and CDR2 SYDVKM are derived from the germline V gene. Of note for this clone: Its antigen is still unknown. Base quality data are lacking; no much larger clone is found one base away.

Naive and memory CD4+ T cells were separated from cryopreserved PBMCs by first enriching for CD4 and then performing EasySep naive CD4+ T cell enrichment. For around 9 days, sorted naive or memory CD4+ T cells (more than 90,000) were cultured at a 1:1 ratio with T cell-depleted PBMCs and CEF peptides. Each peptide culture condition was generally run in triplicate replicate wells. PBMCs were isolated from leukapheresis product or whole blood by Ficoll-Paque PLUS gradient centrifugation. PBMCs were either cryopreserved at -140 degrees C or used fresh in the expansion assay. The QIAamp Micro DNA Kit was used to extract genomic DNA from the CD4+ T cells.

This clonotype was obtained from an adult with COVID-19. Sequencing used naive CD4+ T cells from PBMCs, cultured in vitro. The cell subset or site label, read with the paper, signifies: naive CD4+ T cells isolated by negative enrichment. The chain was built from TRBV28 and TRBJ1-1; TRBD1 agrees with 7 junctional bases. CDR3 sequence: CASILGTVNEAFF. The sequenced DNA is TGTGCCAGCATCCTGGGGACAGTAAATGAAGCTTTCTTT.